This is a list of T cell receptor beta chains from one sample in a study of blood T cells in healthy people across ages. TCRdb used MiXCR to reprocess the 5' RACE reads, holding one entry per CDR3 protein. The table has approximately 490,000 distinct CDR3 sequences, about 24% seen once. The sample was also reused in another study, on T cells of mothers and their children.

The specimen was blood. Source of these receptors: a boy younger than 18 in good health. Both conserved end residues are part of each CDR3. D genes are given only for firm matches. Clone size is stated in some rows and not others, as once, few, many or a class when expanded.

CDR3: CSARRDGNNSPLHF
DNA: TGCAGTGCTAGAAGGGACGGTAATAATTCACCCCTCCACTTT
V: TRBV20-1
D: .
size: .
J: TRBJ1-6

CDR3: CASSKTRGIDTQYF
DNA: TGTGCCAGCAGCAAAACCAGGGGAATAGATACGCAGTATTTT
V: TRBV3-1
D: .
size: few
J: TRBJ2-3

CDR3: CASSISLAKNIQYF
DNA: TGTGCCAGTAGTATTTCACTAGCCAAAAACATTCAGTACTTC
V: TRBV19
D: .
size: .
J: TRBJ2-4

CDR3: CSATKTSNEQFF
DNA: TGCAGTGCTACGAAGACCTCCAATGAGCAGTTCTTC
V: TRBV20-1
D: .
size: .
J: TRBJ2-1

CDR3: CASSHHTGSTDTQYF
DNA: TGTGCCAGCAGCCACCACACCGGAAGCACAGATACGCAGTATTTT
V: TRBV7-9
D: .
size: few
J: TRBJ2-3

CDR3: CASSARWLYQETQYF
DNA: TGTGCCAGCAGTGCTCGGTGGCTCTACCAAGAGACCCAGTACTTC
V: TRBV27
D: .
size: few
J: TRBJ2-5

CDR3: CASSLLDREPAFF
DNA: TGTGCCAGCAGCTTACTGGACAGGGAGCCTGCTTTCTTT
V: TRBV9
D: TRBD1
size: few
J: TRBJ1-1

CDR3: CASTSLLGTGELFF
DNA: TGTGCCAGCACCTCTCTACTAGGAACCGGGGAGCTGTTTTTT
V: TRBV5-6
D: .
size: .
J: TRBJ2-2

CDR3: CASSPVRNNSPLHF
DNA: TGTGCCAGCTCACCCGTACGGAATAATTCACCCCTCCACTTT
V: TRBV18
D: .
size: .
J: TRBJ1-6

CDR3: CASSESPSSYNEQFF
DNA: TGCGCCAGCAGTGAGTCCCCTAGCTCCTACAATGAGCAGTTCTTC
V: TRBV10-2
D: .
size: many
J: TRBJ2-1

CDR3: CSEGQGPNNEQFF
DNA: TGCAGCGAGGGACAGGGGCCAAACAATGAGCAGTTCTTC
V: TRBV29-1
D: TRBD1
size: few
J: TRBJ2-1

CDR3: CASSSGGAGYYEQYF
DNA: TGTGCCAGCAGCTCCGGGGGTGCGGGTTACTACGAGCAGTACTTC
V: TRBV13
D: .
size: few
J: TRBJ2-7

CDR3: CATSRNTVYNEKLFF
DNA: TGTGCCACCAGCAGGAACACAGTTTACAATGAAAAACTGTTTTTT
V: TRBV15
D: .
size: few
J: TRBJ1-4

CDR3: CASRPPGQGNQPQHF
DNA: TGTGCCAGCAGGCCCCCGGGACAGGGCAATCAGCCCCAGCATTTT
V: TRBV28
D: TRBD1
size: few
J: TRBJ1-5

CDR3: CARSSTGPSSGNTIYF
DNA: TGTGCCCGCAGTTCCACAGGGCCGAGCTCTGGAAACACCATATATTTT
V: TRBV6-5
D: .
size: once
J: TRBJ1-3

CDR3: CASSLMTATNEKLFF
DNA: TGCGCCAGCAGCTTGATGACAGCAACTAATGAAAAACTGTTTTTT
V: TRBV5-1
D: .
size: .
J: TRBJ1-4

CDR3: CASSLLRERYEQYF
DNA: TGTGCCAGCAGCTTACTAAGGGAGAGATACGAGCAGTACTTC
V: TRBV11-2
D: .
size: .
J: TRBJ2-7

CDR3: CAISEALAGGQETQYF
DNA: TGTGCCATCAGTGAGGCACTAGCGGGAGGCCAAGAGACCCAGTACTTC
V: TRBV10-3
D: TRBD2
size: .
J: TRBJ2-5

CDR3: CATSARNVVINEQFF
DNA: TGTGCCACCAGCGCCCGGAATGTGGTAATCAATGAGCAGTTCTTC
V: TRBV24-1
D: .
size: once
J: TRBJ2-1

CDR3: CASSLKWDRSDYNEQFF
DNA: TGTGCCAGCAGCCTCAAATGGGACAGGTCAGACTACAATGAGCAGTTCTTC
V: TRBV21-1
D: .
size: .
J: TRBJ2-1

CDR3: CASSTRTSGRSYEQYF
DNA: TGTGCCAGCAGCACCCGGACTAGCGGGAGATCCTACGAGCAGTACTTC
V: TRBV7-2
D: TRBD2
size: .
J: TRBJ2-7

CDR3: CASSRTDSGYEQYF
DNA: TGTGCCAGCAGCCGAACGGATAGCGGCTACGAGCAGTACTTC
V: TRBV11-2
D: .
size: few
J: TRBJ2-7

CDR3: CASSLSPPGQDPNAEAFF
DNA: TGTGCCAGCAGTCTATCGCCTCCCGGACAGGACCCAAACGCTGAAGCTTTCTTT
V: TRBV27
D: TRBD1
size: .
J: TRBJ1-1

CDR3: CASSPSYRGRTDTQYF
DNA: TGTGCCAGCAGTCCCTCTTACAGGGGGCGCACAGATACGCAGTATTTT
V: TRBV6-5
D: TRBD1
size: few
J: TRBJ2-3

CDR3: CASSFRSSRTSEDSEQYF
DNA: TGTGCCAGCAGTTTCCGCAGTTCGCGGACTAGCGAGGATTCCGAGCAGTACTTC
V: TRBV28
D: TRBD2
size: few
J: TRBJ2-7

CDR3: CASSSTGTSSYNEQFF
DNA: TGCGCCAGCAGCTCCACCGGGACAAGCTCCTACAATGAGCAGTTCTTC
V: TRBV5-1
D: .
size: few
J: TRBJ2-1

CDR3: CSGKTGTGGQTQYF
DNA: TGCAGCGGGAAAACCGGGACAGGGGGACAGACCCAGTACTTC
V: TRBV29-1
D: TRBD1
size: few
J: TRBJ2-5

CDR3: CASSLASSGGYSYNEQFF
DNA: TGTGCCAGCAGCTTAGCCAGCAGCGGGGGGTACTCCTACAATGAGCAGTTCTTC
V: TRBV7-9
D: TRBD2
size: .
J: TRBJ2-1

CDR3: CASSPHRGQTYGYTF
DNA: TGTGCCAGCAGTCCCCACAGGGGGCAGACCTATGGCTACACCTTC
V: TRBV27
D: TRBD1
size: .
J: TRBJ1-2

CDR3: CASSYGTGGDKQYF
DNA: TGTGCCAGCAGTTACGGGACAGGGGGGGACAAGCAGTACTTC
V: TRBV6-2/TRBV6-3
D: TRBD1
size: .
J: TRBJ2-7

CDR3: CASSYWGALDEQYF
DNA: TGTGCCAGCAGTTACTGGGGGGCGCTGGACGAGCAGTACTTC
V: TRBV6-2/TRBV6-3
D: .
size: .
J: TRBJ2-7

CDR3: CASSFQGNSNQPQHF
DNA: TGTGCCAGCAGCTTCCAGGGTAATAGCAATCAGCCCCAGCATTTT
V: TRBV7-9
D: .
size: .
J: TRBJ1-5

CDR3: CASSPGLSVVDEQYF
DNA: TGCGCCAGCAGCCCGGGACTCTCGGTTGTAGACGAGCAGTACTTC
V: TRBV4-3
D: .
size: few
J: TRBJ2-7

CDR3: CASSLGAKAYNEQFF
DNA: TGTGCCAGCAGCTTAGGAGCAAAAGCTTACAATGAGCAGTTCTTC
V: TRBV7-8
D: .
size: .
J: TRBJ2-1

CDR3: CSIRGTDTQYF
DNA: TGCAGCATAAGGGGGACAGATACGCAGTATTTT
V: TRBV29-1
D: .
size: few
J: TRBJ2-3

CDR3: CASSQSGTSSSGANVLTF
DNA: TGTGCCAGCTCCCAATCTGGGACATCAAGCTCTGGGGCCAACGTCCTGACTTTC
V: TRBV18
D: .
size: once
J: TRBJ2-6

CDR3: CASSSPGIGETQYF
DNA: TGTGCCAGCAGCTCCCCGGGGATTGGGGAGACCCAGTACTTC
V: TRBV7-2
D: .
size: .
J: TRBJ2-5

CDR3: CASSVTSAKYNEQFF
DNA: TGCGCCAGCAGCGTCACTAGCGCTAAATACAATGAGCAGTTCTTC
V: TRBV5-1
D: TRBD2
size: .
J: TRBJ2-1

CDR3: CASILGPTENAEAFF
DNA: TGCGCCAGCATCCTGGGACCAACAGAGAACGCTGAAGCTTTCTTT
V: TRBV5-1
D: .
size: few
J: TRBJ1-1

CDR3: CASSQQGQVDHEQYF
DNA: TGTGCCAGCAGCCAACAGGGACAGGTGGACCACGAGCAGTACTTC
V: TRBV27
D: TRBD1
size: few
J: TRBJ2-7

CDR3: CASSLGGGGYNSPLHF
DNA: TGTGCCAGCAGCTTAGGAGGCGGCGGTTATAATTCACCCCTCCACTTT
V: TRBV7-6
D: .
size: .
J: TRBJ1-6

CDR3: CSAQGGQGATYEQYF
DNA: TGCAGTGCCCAAGGGGGACAGGGGGCCACCTACGAGCAGTACTTC
V: TRBV20-1
D: TRBD1
size: few
J: TRBJ2-7